This T cell receptor (beta chain) was profiled in a study of T-cell reconstitution after alpha-beta-depleted transplantation in children. Unique molecular identifiers were incorporated during preparation of the TCRbeta library. One entry per CDR3 protein, called by TCRdb with MiXCR from the PCR reads. This sample yields 400,000 to 450,000 distinct CDR3 sequences, of which over 40% are seen a single time; under 30% belongs to the top ten. This clonotype was recorded a few times. The target antigen is unknown. Findings and limits, study-wide: High day-60 TCRbeta diversity in some patients came from surviving recipient T cells and thymic progenitors. About two months after transplant, alpha-beta T cells reportedly came from several hundred expanded graft clones. A year had passed since transplant, and T-cell counts and diversity by then came mostly from newly produced T cells.

Sample: PBMCs, taken before TCRalphabeta/CD19-depleted stem cell transplant. The TCR was taken from a girl aged 2 to 10 with aplastic anemia, due to receive a stem cell transplant.

The CDR3 sequence is CASSSGTSSSRGTEAFF. CDR3 nucleotides: TGTGCCAGCAGTTCCGGGACAAGCTCATCGAGGGGCACTGAAGCTTTCTTT. The chain combines TRBV28 with TRBJ1-1; tentative D call: TRBD1 (6 bases). V gave up 4 bases and J gave up 4 bases, with 22 bases separating them. Germline CDR1 reads MDHEN; CDR2 reads SYDVKM. The CDR3 loop spans 17 amino acids. The complete variable domain, with remaining parts taken from reference TRBV28 and TRBJ1-1, reads DVKVTQSSRYLVKRTGEKVFLECVQDMDHENMFWYRQDPGLGLRLIYFSYDVKMKEKGDIPEGYSVSREKKERFSLILESASTNQTSMYLCASSSGTSSSRGTEAFFGQGTRLTVV.